The 19 T cell receptor beta chains presented below share a single source sample, sequenced in a study of blood T cells in healthy people across ages. Then a second PCR, running roughly 7 to 11 cycles, was carried out with a sample-barcoded 5' primer and a J-beta primer mix. TCRdb re-derived calls from the 5' RACE reads in MiXCR, one entry per CDR3 protein. Of about 1.1 million distinct CDR3 sequences in the sample, around two fifths were seen once. Specimen: blood. These receptor sequences come from a man younger than 35 in good health.

In this sample, this clonotype turned up a few times. The rearrangement uses TRBV3-1 and TRBJ2-3, with 9 bases fitting TRBD2. V lost 5 bases to trimming and J lost 5 bases; unmatched junction nucleotides: 8. The CDR3 is made up of 15 amino acids. CDR1 and CDR2 from the germline V gene are LGHDT and YNNKEL (reference sequence). CDR3 amino acids: CASSYWRGGQDTQYF. The CDR3 DNA is TGTGCCAGCAGCTACTGGCGGGGGGGCCAAGATACGCAGTATTTT.

V usage is TRBV5-1 and J usage is TRBJ2-2; TRBD2 might be the D (6 bases). This CDR3 has 17 amino acids. CDR1 is SGHRS, CDR2 YFSETQ, per germline. With 4 bases removed from V and 5 bases from J, the gap between germline ends came to 21 bases. CDR3 sequence: CASSPLPGRISTGELFF. The CDR3 nucleotides read TGCGCCAGCAGCCCTTTGCCAGGGAGGATATCTACCGGGGAGCTGTTTTTT.

A note on this clonotype: At one end, the junction sequence differs from germline, possibly due to a read error. The V call is TRBV5-1, the J call TRBJ2-1; the D is unclear. The CDR3 is 12 residues long. Germline V lookup: CDR1 SGHRS, CDR2 YFSETQ. CDR3 bases: TGCACCAGCAGCTTGGAGCAGGCTGGGAAGTTCTTC. Translated, it gives CTSSLEQAGKFF.

The chain has TRBV29-1 and TRBJ2-2, with D perhaps TRBD2 (5 bases). The CDR3 has 11 residues. Trimming pared 7 bases from V and 6 bases from J, leaving 9 bases between. Germline CDR1 is SQVTM and CDR2 is ANQGSEA. This chain's CDR3 is CSGWGAGELFF. Written as DNA, the CDR3 is TGCAGCGGTTGGGGAGCCGGGGAGCTGTTTTTT.

This clonotype has at least ten counts. The chain uses TRBV10-3 and TRBJ1-2; 9 positions match TRBD1. The CDR3 is 14 amino acids. Losses at the gene ends were 6 bases for V and 2 bases for J; bases not matched to a gene: 4. Germline-derived CDR1 and CDR2 are ENHRY and SYGVKD. CDR3 sequence (DNA): TGTGCCATCAGCCGCGGGACAGGGAACTATGGCTACACCTTC. This translates into CAISRGTGNYGYTF.

This clonotype appeared a few times. The chain links TRBV9 to TRBJ2-7, with 14 bases aligning to TRBD2. CDR1 and CDR2 (germline): SGDLS, YYNGEE. The ends lost 4 bases at V and 4 bases at J; junction bases unmatched: 4. CDR3 size: 15 residues. Written as DNA, the CDR3 is TGTGCCAGCAGCCTTGGGACTAGCGGGGGTTACGAGCAGTACTTC. Translation gives CASSLGTSGGYEQYF.

The V call is TRBV25-1, the J call TRBJ1-6; 10 bases align to TRBD1. The CDR3 extends over 15 amino acids. V gave up 6 bases and J gave up 7 bases; unmatched junction bases: 6. Germline loops: CDR1 MGHDK, CDR2 SYGVNS. The CDR3 reads CASRGQGERNSPLHF. The CDR3 bases are TGTGCCAGCAGAGGACAGGGGGAAAGGAATTCACCCCTCCACTTT.

This clonotype was recorded a few times. The V call is TRBV5-1, the J call TRBJ1-1, with no clear D. CDR3 length: 14 amino acids. V was clipped by 4 bases and J by 0 bases, with 10 bases between them. The germline gives CDR1 SGHRS, CDR2 YFSETQ. The CDR3 spells CASSPWAMNTEAFF. The CDR3 bases are TGCGCCAGCAGCCCTTGGGCGATGAACACTGAAGCTTTCTTT.

The V call is TRBV25-1, the J call TRBJ1-6; D gene ambiguous. With 1 base removed from V and 3 bases from J, the gap between germline ends came to 4 bases. The CDR3 is 14 amino acids. Germline V gives CDR1 MGHDK, CDR2 SYGVNS. DNA for the CDR3: TGTGCCAGCAGTGAATCGGTCTATAATTCACCCCTCCACTTT. This translates into CASSESVYNSPLHF.

In its sample, this clonotype was seen a few times. The V gene is TRBV5-1, the J gene TRBJ1-5; a weak D match, TRBD1 (6 bases). Germline V lookup: CDR1 SGHRS, CDR2 YFSETQ. CDR3 length: 13 amino acids. V lost 4 bases, J lost 7 bases, and 12 bases lay in between. The chain's CDR3 is CASSKDSHQPQHF. Here the CDR3 DNA reads TGCGCCAGCAGCAAGGACAGCCACCAGCCCCAGCATTTT.

In its sample, this clonotype was seen a few times. The chain couples TRBV2 to TRBJ2-1; unclear D gene. The CDR3 is made up of 16 amino acids. CDR1 is SNHLY and CDR2 is FYNNEI in the germline V gene. V was shortened by 2 bases and J by 2 bases, with 13 bases between the two germline ends. CDR3 residues: CASSESVGRPYNEQFF. The CDR3, as DNA: TGTGCCAGCAGTGAATCAGTAGGGCGCCCCTACAATGAGCAGTTCTTC.

This clonotype came up a few times. The chain recombines TRBV20-1 with TRBJ1-6; the D is unclear. Germline V gene sequence: CDR1 DFQATT, CDR2 SNEGSKA (reference sequence). The V and J ends lost 0 bases and 7 bases respectively, with 13 bases between them. The CDR3 contains 15 residues. CDR3 bases: TGCAGTGCTAGAGATCTCTTACAGCTGAATTCACCCCTCCACTTT. Residues: CSARDLLQLNSPLHF.

The V gene is TRBV30, the J gene TRBJ2-4; unclear D gene. Judging by the DNA end, TRBJ2-5 fits better; the J call may be wrong. CDR1 and CDR2 (germline): GTSNPN, SVGIG (reference sequence). The CDR3 is 13 residues long. CDR3 protein: CAWSNGLGETQYF. Here the CDR3 DNA reads TGTGCCTGGAGTAACGGGCTTGGGGAGACCCAGTACTTC.

This clonotype has only a few counts. The V and J genes are TRBV5-1 and TRBJ1-2, with D possibly being TRBD1 (5 bases). The CDR3 consists of 13 residues. Per the germline V gene, CDR1 is SGHRS and CDR2 is YFSETQ. V lost 2 bases and J lost 6, with 11 bases in between. The CDR3 nucleotides are TGCGCCAGCAGCTTTGGGGGATCGGATGGCTACACCTTC. Amino acid sequence: CASSFGGSDGYTF.

The table lists this clonotype with a few counts. The chain joins TRBV25-1 to TRBJ1-1; D call uncertain. Germline V gene data show CDR1 as MGHDK and CDR2 as SYGVNS. Trimming pared 3 bases from V and 0 bases from J, leaving 11 bases between. This CDR3 spans 15 amino acids. The chain's CDR3 is CASSEWEVMNTEAFF. As DNA, the CDR3 is TGTGCCAGCAGTGAGTGGGAGGTAATGAACACTGAAGCTTTCTTT.

The V gene is TRBV20-1, the J gene TRBJ1-6; 7 bases fit TRBD1. Germline V gene sequence: CDR1 DFQATT, CDR2 SNEGSKA (reference sequence). The CDR3 loop spans 15 amino acids. V shed 5 bases, J shed 10 bases, and the junction held 14 bases outside the gene matches. The CDR3 bases are TGCAGTGCTGAATACAGGGGTTCGGTGTCCTCACCCCTCCACTTT. Translation gives CSAEYRGSVSSPLHF.

A note on this clonotype: One junction end disagrees with the germline gene, perhaps due to a read error. V and J are TRBV5-6 and TRBJ1-2; D is uncertain. Germline CDR1 is SGHDT and CDR2 is YYEEEE. The CDR3 totals 15 residues. The DNA of the CDR3 is TGTGCTAGCAGCTTGAGCGCAGTAATATTACATGGCTACACCTTC. Translation: CASSLSAVILHGYTF. Drawing the rest from reference TRBV5-6 and TRBJ1-2, the complete variable domain is DAGVTQSPTHLIKTRGQQVTLRCSPKSGHDTVSWYQQALGQGPQFIFQYYEEEERQRGNFPDRFSGHQFPNYSSELNVNALLLGDSALYLCASSLSAVILHGYTFGSGTRLTVV.

The chain uses TRBV20-1 and TRBJ1-1; D uncertain. Germline CDR1 reads DFQATT; CDR2 reads SNEGSKA (reference sequence). Trimming stripped 4 bases from V and 2 bases from J, with 5 bases between. The CDR3 contains 11 residues. CDR3 in DNA: TGCAGTGCTACCTCTAACACTGAAGCTTTCTTT. Protein product: CSATSNTEAFF.

The chain has TRBV11-2 and TRBJ1-4; 7 bases are shared with TRBD1. V gave up 4 bases and J gave up 7 bases; unmatched junction bases: 6. CDR1 and CDR2 (germline): SGHAT, FQNNGV. This CDR3 is 14 amino acids long. The CDR3 sequence: CASSYQQGSEKLFF. CDR3 nucleotides: TGTGCCAGCAGCTACCAACAGGGGAGTGAAAAACTGTTTTTT.